This record concerns one T cell receptor (beta chain) sequence. Source study methods: Counts of nucleated cells, estimated from reference gene primer amplification, were obtained. Profiled with immunoSEQ multiplex PCR; TCRdb holds only in-frame clones, not every one. From that table come the V and J calls and clone size; the DNA was used to work out D and trimming. The top ten clones hold approximately 2% of a sample with fewer than 300,000 clones, just over 90% of them seen once. The data derive from a study of blood T cell repertoires in COVID-19. Across the study: Whether acute or convalescent, the COVID-19 samples came from the United States, Italy and Spain. Sample material is recorded as cDNA or gDNA derived from T cells, B-cell-depleted T cells, or PBMCs.

Seattle cases were enrolled at active infection and followed longitudinally. Trimming took off 4 bases at V and 6 bases at J, with 12 bases between the two ends. This CDR3 contains 13 residues. Per the germline V gene, CDR1 is MNHEY and CDR2 is SMNVEV (reference sequence). This sequence was found in a woman aged 30 to 39 with COVID-19, enrolled during active disease. The sample consisted of peripheral blood. This rearrangement joins TRBV27 to TRBJ1-2; D perhaps matches TRBD1 (6 bases). Written as DNA, the CDR3 is TGTGCCAGCAGTTCGACAGGAAGGCATGGCTACACCTTC. Residues: CASSSTGRHGYTF.